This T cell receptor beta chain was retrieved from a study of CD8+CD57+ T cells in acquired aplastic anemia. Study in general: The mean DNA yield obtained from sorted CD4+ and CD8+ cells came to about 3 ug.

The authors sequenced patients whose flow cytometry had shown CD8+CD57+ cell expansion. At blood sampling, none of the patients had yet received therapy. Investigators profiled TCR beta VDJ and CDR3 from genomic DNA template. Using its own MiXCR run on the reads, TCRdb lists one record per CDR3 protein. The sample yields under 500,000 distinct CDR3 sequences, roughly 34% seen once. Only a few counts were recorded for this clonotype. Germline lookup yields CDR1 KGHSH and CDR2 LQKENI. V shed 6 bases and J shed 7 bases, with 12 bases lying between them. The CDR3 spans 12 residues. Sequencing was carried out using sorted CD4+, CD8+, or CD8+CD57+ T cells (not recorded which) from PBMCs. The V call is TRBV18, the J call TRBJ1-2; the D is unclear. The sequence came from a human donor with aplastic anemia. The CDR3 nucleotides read TGTGCCAGCTCGCCCGACCCTGGTGGCTACACCTTC. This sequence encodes CASSPDPGGYTF.